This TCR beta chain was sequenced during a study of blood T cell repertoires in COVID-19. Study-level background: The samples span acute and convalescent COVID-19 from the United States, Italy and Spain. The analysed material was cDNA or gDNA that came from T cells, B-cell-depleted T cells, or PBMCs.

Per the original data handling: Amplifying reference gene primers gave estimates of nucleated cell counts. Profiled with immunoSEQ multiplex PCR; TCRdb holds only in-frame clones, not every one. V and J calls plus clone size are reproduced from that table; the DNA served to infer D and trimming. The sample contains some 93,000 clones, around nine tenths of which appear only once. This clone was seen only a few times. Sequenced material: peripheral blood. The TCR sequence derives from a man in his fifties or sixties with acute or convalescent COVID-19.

Written as DNA, the CDR3 is TGTGCCAGCAAAGAAGCCCCGGGACAGGGACTCCACTCCTACGAGCAGTACTTC. As protein: CASKEAPGQGLHSYEQYF. The chain links TRBV2 to TRBJ2-7; 9 nucleotides align to TRBD1. V shed 7 bases and J 0 bases; nucleotides not matched to a gene: 16. The CDR3 is made up of 18 amino acids. Germline V CDR1 and CDR2: SNHLY, FYNNEI.